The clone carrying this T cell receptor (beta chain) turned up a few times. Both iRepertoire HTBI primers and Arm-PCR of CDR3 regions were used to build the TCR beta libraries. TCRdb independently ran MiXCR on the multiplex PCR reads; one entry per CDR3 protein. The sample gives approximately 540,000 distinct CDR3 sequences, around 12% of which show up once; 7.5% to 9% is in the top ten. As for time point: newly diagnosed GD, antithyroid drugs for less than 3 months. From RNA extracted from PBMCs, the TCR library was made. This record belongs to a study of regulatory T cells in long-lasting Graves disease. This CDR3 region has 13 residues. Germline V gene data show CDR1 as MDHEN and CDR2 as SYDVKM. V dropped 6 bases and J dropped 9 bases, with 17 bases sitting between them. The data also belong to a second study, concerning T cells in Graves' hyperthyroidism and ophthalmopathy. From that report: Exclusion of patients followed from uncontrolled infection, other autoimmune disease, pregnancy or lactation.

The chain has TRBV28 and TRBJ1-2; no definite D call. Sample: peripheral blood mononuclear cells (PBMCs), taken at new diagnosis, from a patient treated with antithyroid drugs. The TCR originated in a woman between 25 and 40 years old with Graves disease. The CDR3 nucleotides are TGTGCCAGCAGCTCGGTCCAGGCCCGCAGCTACACCTTC. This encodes CASSSVQARSYTF.